This T cell receptor (beta chain) appears in the sequencing data of a study of blood T cell repertoires in COVID-19. Study overall: T cells, B-cell-depleted T cells, or PBMCs supplied cDNA or gDNA.

The V segment lost 1 base and the J segment 0 bases; nucleotides outside the gene matches: 6. Germline V gene lookup returns CDR1 LGHDT and CDR2 YNNKEL (reference sequence). This CDR3 spans 19 amino acids. Original methodology: Amplifying reference gene primers gave estimates of nucleated cell counts. Sequencing used immunoSEQ multiplex PCR; TCRdb keeps in-frame clones, though not all of them. V, J and clone size reflect that table, while D and trimming were determined from the DNA. The table shows around 75,000 clones, with around 87% occurring only once. The chain has TRBV3-1 (or the pseudogene TRBV3-2) and TRBJ2-3; TRBD2 matches at 14 bases. This TCR was sampled from a man between 50 and 59 years old with acute or convalescent COVID-19. Sequenced sample: peripheral blood. DNA for the CDR3: TGTGCCAGCAGCCAAGCCCCCAGGACTAGCGGGAGGAGCACAGATACGCAGTATTTT. Its protein product is CASSQAPRTSGRSTDTQYF.